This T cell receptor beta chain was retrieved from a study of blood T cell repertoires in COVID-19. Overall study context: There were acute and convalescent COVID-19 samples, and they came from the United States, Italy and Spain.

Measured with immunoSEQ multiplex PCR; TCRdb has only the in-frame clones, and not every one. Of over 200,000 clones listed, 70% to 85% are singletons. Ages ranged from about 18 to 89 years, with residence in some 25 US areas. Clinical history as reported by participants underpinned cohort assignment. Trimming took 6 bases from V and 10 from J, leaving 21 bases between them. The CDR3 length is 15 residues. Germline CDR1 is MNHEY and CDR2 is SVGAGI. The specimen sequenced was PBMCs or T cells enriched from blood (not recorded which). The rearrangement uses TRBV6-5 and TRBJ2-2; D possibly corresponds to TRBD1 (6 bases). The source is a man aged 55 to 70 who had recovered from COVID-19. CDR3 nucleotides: TGTGCCAGCAGAAGTACCGGGACAATACCGACGGAGCTGTTTTTT. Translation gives CASRSTGTIPTELFF.